The 29 T cell receptor beta chains in this list originate from one sample, sequenced in a study of cytomegalovirus exposure and HLA in healthy donors. The PCR used 60 Vbeta and 13 Jbeta primers. The data were produced by immunoSEQ multiplex PCR, yet TCRdb's version contains in-frame clones alone and is incomplete. The sample consists of 85,000 to 120,000 clones, about 75% of them appearing once. Sequencing used PBMCs. These receptors came from a man aged 35-49 years in good health and CMV-seronegative.

This chain joins TRBV5-6 and TRBJ2-1; D call uncertain. Trimming shortened V by 2 bases and J by 7 bases, and 16 bases separated the two germline ends. This CDR3 region has 15 residues. CDR1 SGHDT and CDR2 YYEEEE come from the germline V gene. In DNA form, the CDR3 reads TGTGCCAGCAGCTTTATGTCTGGCGGAAAGAATGAGCAGTTCTTC. This encodes CASSFMSGGKNEQFF.

J is TRBJ1-4 and V is TRBV28; 9 bases fit TRBD1. From germline, CDR1 is MDHEN and CDR2 SYDVKM. The CDR3 is 14 residues long. With 6 bases clipped from V and 8 bases from J, the junction kept 7 bases outside the gene matches. CDR3: CASSPDRGGEKLFF. The CDR3 region has the DNA TGTGCCAGCAGCCCAGACAGGGGGGGGGAAAAACTGTTTTTT. The full variable domain, with the rest looked up from reference TRBV28 and TRBJ1-4, is DVKVTQSSRYLVKRTGEKVFLECVQDMDHENMFWYRQDPGLGLRLIYFSYDVKMKEKGDIPEGYSVSREKKERFSLILESASTNQTSMYLCASSPDRGGEKLFFGSGTQLSVL.

V is TRBV25-1 and J is TRBJ2-1, with D possibly being TRBD1 (6 bases). This CDR3 is 13 amino acids long. Germline CDR1 is MGHDK and CDR2 is SYGVNS. V lost 5 bases, J lost 10 bases, and 15 bases lay in between. Here the CDR3 reads CASSRTGRKEQFF. The CDR3 DNA reads as TGTGCCAGCAGTAGAACAGGGCGGAAGGAGCAGTTCTTC.

The chain combines TRBV6-6 with TRBJ1-5; no definite D call. CDR1 and CDR2 (germline): MNHNY, SVGAGI (reference sequence). This CDR3 is 11 amino acids long. V was clipped by 8 bases and J by 7 bases, with 9 bases between them. Here the CDR3 DNA reads TGTGCCAGCGGAGGAGGCCAGCCCCAGCATTTT. The encoded protein is CASGGGQPQHF.

The chain is built from TRBV9 and TRBJ2-3, with D perhaps matching TRBD2 (6 bases). The V gene lost 3 bases and the J gene lost 2 bases, with 13 bases spanning the gap. Per the germline V gene, CDR1 is SGDLS and CDR2 is YYNGEE. This CDR3 contains 15 residues. CDR3 loop: CASSATGLPTDTQYF. In nucleotides, the CDR3 is TGTGCCAGCAGCGCAACGGGACTCCCCACAGATACGCAGTATTTT.

The table lists this clone with a few counts. The chain is built from TRBV5-6 and TRBJ1-3; possibly TRBD1 for D (6 bases). The V gene lost 4 bases and the J gene lost 2 bases, with 13 bases spanning the gap. CDR3 length equals 15 residues. CDR1 and CDR2 from the germline V gene are SGHDT and YYEEEE. CDR3 sequence: CASSRVGGPGNTIYF. The CDR3 DNA sequence: TGTGCCAGCAGCCGCGTCGGGGGGCCTGGAAACACCATATATTTT.

The V call is TRBV7-9, the J call TRBJ1-5; 11 bases are shared with TRBD1. CDR1 is SEHNR, CDR2 FQNEAQ, per germline (reference sequence). Trimming took 4 bases from V and 7 from J; bases not matched to a gene: 6. CDR3 length equals 15 residues. CDR3 sequence reads: CASSWGQGEGQPQHF. CDR3 coding DNA: TGTGCCAGCAGCTGGGGACAGGGGGAAGGACAGCCCCAGCATTTT.

J is TRBJ2-5 and V is TRBV7-9; 7 positions match TRBD2. The CDR3 length is 18 residues. J gave up 1 base and V 4 bases, and 15 bases lay outside the gene matches. The germline gives CDR1 SEHNR, CDR2 FQNEAQ (reference sequence). The CDR3 loop is CASSSPYRSGVLQETQYF. The CDR3 region has the DNA TGTGCCAGCAGCTCTCCTTATCGGAGCGGGGTACTCCAAGAGACCCAGTACTTC. Full variable domain (remainder filled in from reference TRBV7-9 and TRBJ2-5): DTGVSQNPRHKITKRGQNVTFRCDPISEHNRLYWYRQTLGQGPEFLTYFQNEAQLEKSRLLSDRFSAERPKGSFSTLEIQRTEQGDSAMYLCASSSPYRSGVLQETQYFGPGTRLLVL.

This chain links TRBV7-8 with TRBJ2-7; possibly TRBD1 for D (5 bases). V lost 1 base and J 0 bases, leaving 10 bases between the germline ends. In germline, CDR1 is SGHVS, CDR2 FQNEAQ. This CDR3 has 15 residues. This CDR3 reads CASSLEGRASYEQYF. The CDR3 DNA reads as TGTGCCAGCAGCTTAGAGGGCAGGGCCTCCTACGAGCAGTACTTC.

The V call is TRBV5-4, the J call TRBJ1-1; D is undetermined. CDR1 is SGHNT and CDR2 is YYREEE in the germline V gene (reference sequence). The CDR3 has 15 amino acids. Trimming took 5 bases from V and 0 from J, leaving 14 bases between them. The chain's CDR3 is CASSAAEAMNTEAFF. The CDR3 DNA sequence: TGTGCCAGCAGTGCCGCGGAGGCTATGAACACTGAAGCTTTCTTT.

The rearrangement joins TRBV29-1 to TRBJ2-7; the D gene is possibly TRBD1 (6 bases). The V gene's germline CDR1 is SQVTM and CDR2 ANQGSEA. This CDR3 region has 11 residues. Trimming took 6 bases from V and 6 from J, leaving 12 bases between them. DNA for the CDR3: TGCAGCGTCGCAGGGGTTCGCGAGCAGTACTTC. Its protein is CSVAGVREQYF.

This sequence joins TRBV6-5 and TRBJ2-4, with D unresolved. Germline CDR1 and CDR2: MNHEY and SVGAGI. Trimming cost V 0 bases and J 9 bases, with 9 bases left between them. The CDR3 consists of 13 residues. CDR3 DNA sequence: TGTGCCAGCAGTTACTCAGCGATCACCATTCAGTACTTC. Translated: CASSYSAITIQYF.

CDR3: CASSSDRDSPLHF. The CDR3 DNA reads as TGTGCCAGTTCCTCTGACAGGGATTCACCCCTCCACTTT. The chain couples TRBV19 to TRBJ1-6; 7 bases match TRBD1. With V trimmed by 8 bases and J by 8 bases, 6 bases remained unmatched. Germline lookup yields CDR1 LNHDA and CDR2 SQIVND (reference sequence). This CDR3 comprises 13 residues.

The genes are TRBV27 and TRBJ2-1; TRBD1 matches at 8 bases. J was trimmed by 4 bases and V by 2 bases; bases with no gene match: 10. CDR3 length: 17 residues. The germline gives CDR1 MNHEY, CDR2 SMNVEV (reference sequence). The CDR3 sequence is CASSLPTGTGLYNEQFF. DNA for the CDR3: TGTGCCAGCAGTTTACCTACCGGGACAGGCCTTTACAATGAGCAGTTCTTC.

V and J are TRBV5-4 and TRBJ2-1; 9 bases align to TRBD1. V was pared by 4 bases and J by 3 bases, with 5 bases of the junction left unmatched. The CDR3 length is 15 residues. Per the germline V gene, CDR1 is SGHNT and CDR2 is YYREEE (reference sequence). In DNA, the CDR3 is TGTGCCAGCAGCCCCCGGACAGGGGACTACAATGAGCAGTTCTTC. Translated, it gives CASSPRTGDYNEQFF.

The CDR3 nucleotides read TGCGCCAGCAGCCAAAGAATATTGAGACAGGGGTCGTCTTCTAATGAAAAACTGTTTTTT. It specifies CASSQRILRQGSSSNEKLFF. V is TRBV4-1 and J is TRBJ1-4, with 8 nucleotides matching TRBD1. There are 20 residues in the CDR3. CDR1 MGHRA and CDR2 YSYEKL come from the germline V gene. Trimming cost V 2 bases and J 3 bases; bases outside gene matches: 17.

Points on this clone: The junction does not match germline at one end; this may be a read error. The V call is TRBV7-2, the J call TRBJ2-3; 7 bases match TRBD2. The CDR3 extends over 16 amino acids. Germline values: CDR1 SGHTA, CDR2 FQGNSA. In DNA, the CDR3 is TGTGCCAGCAGCCTAGCTCGAGCGGGGTTTTCATATACGCAGTATTTT. It codes for CASSLARAGFSYTQYF.

This clone has more than one count but fewer than ten. The chain combines TRBV6-1 with TRBJ1-1; D might be TRBD1 (5 bases). Germline CDR1 and CDR2: MNHNS and SASEGT. The V end was cut by 5 bases, the J end by 8 bases, with 12 bases between. The CDR3 is 12 residues long. CDR3 in DNA: TGTGCCAGCAGTAGGGGAAGTAGCGAAGCTTTCTTT. Encoded protein: CASSRGSSEAFF.

The chain has TRBV12-5 and TRBJ1-3; perhaps TRBD1 as D (6 bases). Trimming shortened V by 1 base and J by 2 bases, and 6 bases separated the two germline ends. CDR1 and CDR2 from the germline V gene are LGHNT and FRNRAP. This CDR3 has 14 amino acids. CDR3 DNA: TGTGCTAGTGGTTTGGGGGGGCCTGGAAACACCATATATTTT. This codes for CASGLGGPGNTIYF.

This clone showed up just a few times. This sequence joins TRBV5-4 and TRBJ2-1, with 14 bases identical to TRBD2. The CDR3 consists of 15 residues. The junction had 3 bases not matched to a gene; V was cut back by 4 bases and J by 6 bases. Germline assignment: CDR1 SGHNT and CDR2 YYREEE (reference sequence). CDR3 DNA sequence: TGTGCCAGCAGCCGACTAGCGGGGGGGTCCAATGAGCAGTTCTTC. Encoded protein: CASSRLAGGSNEQFF.

V usage is TRBV28 and J usage is TRBJ1-6; no definite D call. The length of the CDR3 is 17 residues. Per germline, CDR1 MDHEN and CDR2 SYDVKM. V lost 1 base and J 0 bases, leaving 10 bases between the germline ends. The CDR3 nucleotides are TGTGCCAGCAGTTTATTCGCGCGGAGCTCCTATAATTCACCCCTCCACTTT. Encoded protein: CASSLFARSSYNSPLHF.

This chain links TRBV5-8 with TRBJ1-5; D is possibly TRBD1 (6 bases). CDR1 is SGHTS, CDR2 YDEGEE, per germline. The CDR3 spans 15 residues. V gave up 2 bases and J gave up 7 bases, with 16 bases separating them. DNA of the CDR3: TGTGCCAGCAGCTTACAGGGTTCTTTCAACCAGCCCCAGCATTTT. Residues: CASSLQGSFNQPQHF.

This clone came up a few times. This chain joins TRBV6-1 and TRBJ2-6, with 9 bases aligning to TRBD1. The J segment lost 4 bases and the V segment lost 9 bases, leaving 7 bases of the junction unmatched. Germline V gene lookup returns CDR1 MNHNS and CDR2 SASEGT. CDR3 length equals 15 residues. In DNA form, the CDR3 reads TGTGCCAGGGGACAGGGAGACGGAGGGGCCAACGTCCTGACTTTC. It codes for CARGQGDGGANVLTF.

The V and J genes are TRBV7-8 and TRBJ1-1; 8 bases align to TRBD1. The V and J ends lost 1 base and 11 bases, in that order; junction bases with no gene match: 12. The CDR3 runs 15 residues. The germline V gene has CDR1 SGHVS and CDR2 FQNEAQ. CDR3 bases: TGTGCCAGCAGCTTAGATATTCAGGGGGCTGGGGGTGCTTTCTTT. Translating it yields CASSLDIQGAGGAFF.

CDR3 nucleotide sequence: TGTGCCAGCTCATCCGGGACAGACTATGGCTACACCTTC. Translation: CASSSGTDYGYTF. The chain has TRBV18 and TRBJ1-2, with 7 bases matching TRBD1. From germline, CDR1 is KGHSH and CDR2 LQKENI. J was trimmed by 3 bases and V by 5 bases; bases with no gene match: 3. This CDR3 is built from 13 residues.

The rearrangement links TRBV19 to TRBJ1-5; TRBD1 matches at 9 bases. CDR1 is LNHDA, CDR2 SQIVND, per germline (reference sequence). The V gene end was trimmed by 4 bases and the J gene end by 0 bases; junction bases not matched to a gene: 7. The CDR3 totals 17 residues. CDR3 sequence reads: CASSRGQGLYSNQPQHF. The CDR3 nucleotides read TGTGCCAGTAGTAGGGGACAGGGCCTTTATAGCAATCAGCCCCAGCATTTT.

The chain couples TRBV27 to TRBJ1-1; 11 nucleotides agree with TRBD1. The ends lost 3 bases at V and 5 bases at J; junction bases unmatched: 8. The CDR3 has 16 residues. CDR1 and CDR2 from the germline V gene are MNHEY and SMNVEV (reference sequence). The CDR3 bases are TGTGCCAGCAGTTTGGGGACAGGGGGAACTCGGACTGAAGCTTTCTTT. Encoded protein: CASSLGTGGTRTEAFF.

The chain combines TRBV19 with TRBJ1-6; possibly TRBD1 for D (6 bases). This CDR3 has 15 residues. V lost 3 bases and J lost 9, with 15 bases in between. CDR1 is LNHDA and CDR2 is SQIVND in the germline V gene (reference sequence). The CDR3 nucleotides read TGTGCCAGTAGTATTCGAATGCAGGGGAGTTCACCCCTCCACTTT. Amino acids: CASSIRMQGSSPLHF.

A single count supports this clone. V usage is TRBV18 and J usage is TRBJ2-3; TRBD1 matches at 10 bases. The V and J ends lost 6 bases and 5 bases, in that order; junction bases with no gene match: 5. Germline CDR1 reads KGHSH; CDR2 reads LQKENI. The CDR3 has 14 amino acids. CDR3: CASSPGTGEDTQYF. The CDR3 DNA reads TGTGCCAGCTCCCCCGGGACAGGGGAAGATACGCAGTATTTT.